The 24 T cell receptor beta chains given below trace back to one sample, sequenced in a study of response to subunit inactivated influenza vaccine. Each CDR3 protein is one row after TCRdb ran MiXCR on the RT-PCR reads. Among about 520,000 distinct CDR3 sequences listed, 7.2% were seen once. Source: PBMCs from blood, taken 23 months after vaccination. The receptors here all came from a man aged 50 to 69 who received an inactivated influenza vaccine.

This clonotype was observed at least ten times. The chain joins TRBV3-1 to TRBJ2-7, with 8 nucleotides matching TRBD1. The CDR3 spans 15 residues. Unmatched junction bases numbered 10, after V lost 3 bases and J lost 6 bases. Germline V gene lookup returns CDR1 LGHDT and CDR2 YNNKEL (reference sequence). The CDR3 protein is CASSQYAGTGGEQYF. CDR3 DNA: TGTGCCAGCAGCCAGTACGCCGGGACAGGTGGCGAGCAGTACTTC.

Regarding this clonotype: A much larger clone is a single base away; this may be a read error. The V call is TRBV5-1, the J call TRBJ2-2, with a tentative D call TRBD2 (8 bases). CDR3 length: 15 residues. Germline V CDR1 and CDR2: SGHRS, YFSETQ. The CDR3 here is CASSPGLGGTEELFF. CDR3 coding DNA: TGCGCCAGCAGCCCGGGACTAGGGGGCACCGAGGAGCTGTTTTTT.

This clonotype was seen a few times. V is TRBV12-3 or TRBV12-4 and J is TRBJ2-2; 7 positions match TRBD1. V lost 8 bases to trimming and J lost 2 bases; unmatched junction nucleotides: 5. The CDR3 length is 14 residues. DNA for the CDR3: TGTGCCAGCCGGGGACAGATTAACACCGGGGAGCTGTTTTTT. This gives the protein CASRGQINTGELFF.

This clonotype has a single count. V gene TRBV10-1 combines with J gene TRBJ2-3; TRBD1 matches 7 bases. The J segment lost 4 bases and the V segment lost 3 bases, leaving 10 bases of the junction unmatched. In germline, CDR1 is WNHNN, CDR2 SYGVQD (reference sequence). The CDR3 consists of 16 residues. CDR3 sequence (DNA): TGCGCCAGCAGTGACCCTACGACAGGGCGGGCAGATACGCAGTATTTT. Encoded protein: CASSDPTTGRADTQYF.

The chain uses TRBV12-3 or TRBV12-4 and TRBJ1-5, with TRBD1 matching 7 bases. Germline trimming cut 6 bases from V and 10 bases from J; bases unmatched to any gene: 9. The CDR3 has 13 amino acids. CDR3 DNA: TGTGCCAGCAGCCTTACAGGGGAAGGACCCCAGCATTTT. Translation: CASSLTGEGPQHF.

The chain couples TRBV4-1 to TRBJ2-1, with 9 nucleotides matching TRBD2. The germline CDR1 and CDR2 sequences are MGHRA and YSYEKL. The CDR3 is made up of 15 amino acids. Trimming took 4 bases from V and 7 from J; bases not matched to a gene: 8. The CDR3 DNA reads TGCGCCAGCAGCCCCTCCGGGACTAGCTTGAATGAGCAGTTCTTC. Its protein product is CASSPSGTSLNEQFF.

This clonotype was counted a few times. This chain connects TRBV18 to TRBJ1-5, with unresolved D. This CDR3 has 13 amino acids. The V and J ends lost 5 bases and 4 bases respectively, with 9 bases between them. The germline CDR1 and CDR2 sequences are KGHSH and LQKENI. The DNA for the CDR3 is TGTGCCAGCTCAACTGGGCGGAATCAGCCCCAGCATTTT. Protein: CASSTGRNQPQHF.

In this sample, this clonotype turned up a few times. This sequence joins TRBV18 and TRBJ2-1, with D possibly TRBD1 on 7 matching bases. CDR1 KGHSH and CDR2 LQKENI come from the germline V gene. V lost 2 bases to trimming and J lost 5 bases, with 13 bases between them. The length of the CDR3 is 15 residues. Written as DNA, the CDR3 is TGTGCCAGCTCACCAAGGCAGGGGGGAGACAATGAGCAGTTCTTC. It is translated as CASSPRQGGDNEQFF.

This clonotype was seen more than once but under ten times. The CDR3 DNA reads TGCAGTGCGCGTAGGCCTAGCGCTCAAGAGACCCAGTACTTC. Its translation: CSARRPSAQETQYF. The V call is TRBV20-1, the J call TRBJ2-5, with a possible D match to TRBD2 (6 bases). The CDR3 sequence is 14 residues long. Germline assignment: CDR1 DFQATT and CDR2 SNEGSKA (reference sequence). Between the trimmed V and J ends, which lost 6 bases and 2 bases, there was a span of 16 bases.

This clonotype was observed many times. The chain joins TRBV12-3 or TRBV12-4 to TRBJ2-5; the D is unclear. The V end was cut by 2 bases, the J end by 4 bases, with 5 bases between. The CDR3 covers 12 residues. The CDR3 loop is CASSLQGETQYF. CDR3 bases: TGTGCCAGCAGTTTACAAGGAGAGACCCAGTACTTC.

As DNA, the CDR3 is TGCGCCAGCAGCCAAGTGGACAGGGCCTCAGATACGCAGTATTTT. Protein product: CASSQVDRASDTQYF. The chain uses TRBV4-1 and TRBJ2-3, with 8 bases lining up with TRBD1. Trimming removed 1 base from V and 4 bases from J; junction bases left unmatched: 4. CDR3 size: 15 residues. The germline V gene has CDR1 MGHRA and CDR2 YSYEKL.

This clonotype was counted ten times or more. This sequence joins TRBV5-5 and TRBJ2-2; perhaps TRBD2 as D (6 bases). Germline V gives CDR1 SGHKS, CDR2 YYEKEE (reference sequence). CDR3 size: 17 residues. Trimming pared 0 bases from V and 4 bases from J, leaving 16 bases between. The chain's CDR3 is CASSLVRALAATGELFF. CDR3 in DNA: TGTGCCAGCAGCTTGGTCAGGGCGTTAGCGGCCACCGGGGAGCTGTTTTTT.

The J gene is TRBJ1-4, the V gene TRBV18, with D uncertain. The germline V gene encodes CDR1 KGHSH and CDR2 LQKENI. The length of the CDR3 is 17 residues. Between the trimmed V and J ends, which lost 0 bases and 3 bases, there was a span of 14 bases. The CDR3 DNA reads TGTGCCAGCTCACCACCGCTTGTCGGGAGAGCTAATGAAAAACTGTTTTTT. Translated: CASSPPLVGRANEKLFF. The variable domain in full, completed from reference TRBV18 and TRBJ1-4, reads NAGVMQNPRHLVRRRGQEARLRCSPMKGHSHVYWYRQLPEEGLKFMVYLQKENIIDESGMPKERFSAEFPKEGPSILRIQQVVRGDSAAYFCASSPPLVGRANEKLFFGSGTQLSVL.

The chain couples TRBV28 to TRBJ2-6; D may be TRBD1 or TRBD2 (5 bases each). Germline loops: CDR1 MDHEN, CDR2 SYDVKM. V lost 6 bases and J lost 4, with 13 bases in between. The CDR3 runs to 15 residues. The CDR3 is CASSRPGLGANVLTF. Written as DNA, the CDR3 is TGTGCCAGCAGCCGTCCGGGGCTAGGGGCCAACGTCCTGACTTTC. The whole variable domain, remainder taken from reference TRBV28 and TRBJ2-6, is DVKVTQSSRYLVKRTGEKVFLECVQDMDHENMFWYRQDPGLGLRLIYFSYDVKMKEKGDIPEGYSVSREKKERFSLILESASTNQTSMYLCASSRPGLGANVLTFGAGSRLTVL.

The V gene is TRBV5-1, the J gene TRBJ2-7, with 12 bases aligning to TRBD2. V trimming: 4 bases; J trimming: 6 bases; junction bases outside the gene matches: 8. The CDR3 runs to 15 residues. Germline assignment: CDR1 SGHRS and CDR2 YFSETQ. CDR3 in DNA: TGCGCCAGCAGCCCTCGACCGACTAGCGGGGGCGAGCAGTACTTC. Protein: CASSPRPTSGGEQYF.

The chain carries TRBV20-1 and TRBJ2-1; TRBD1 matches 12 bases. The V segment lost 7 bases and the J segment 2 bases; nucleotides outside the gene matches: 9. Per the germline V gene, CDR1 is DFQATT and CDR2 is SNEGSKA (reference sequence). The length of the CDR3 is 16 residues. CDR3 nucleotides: TGCAGTGTGCCGGGACAGGGGGCTCGTCCCTACAATGAGCAGTTCTTC. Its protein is CSVPGQGARPYNEQFF.

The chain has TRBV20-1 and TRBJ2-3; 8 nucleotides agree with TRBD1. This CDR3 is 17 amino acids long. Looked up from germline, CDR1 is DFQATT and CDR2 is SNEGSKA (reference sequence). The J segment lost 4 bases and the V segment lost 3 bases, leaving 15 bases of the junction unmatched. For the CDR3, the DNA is TGCAGTGCTAGCGGGACAGGACTACCCCTGCTCTCAGATACGCAGTATTTT. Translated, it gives CSASGTGLPLLSDTQYF.

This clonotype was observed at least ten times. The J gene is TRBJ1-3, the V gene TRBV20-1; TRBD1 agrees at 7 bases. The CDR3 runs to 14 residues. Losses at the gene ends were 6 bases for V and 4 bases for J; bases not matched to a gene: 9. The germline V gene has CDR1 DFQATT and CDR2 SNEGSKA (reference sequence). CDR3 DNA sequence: TGCAGTGCCCGTCGCGGGACAGCCGGAAACACCATATATTTT. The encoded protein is CSARRGTAGNTIYF.

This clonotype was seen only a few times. This chain's CDR3 is CASSSVAGGPGNIQYF. The CDR3 bases are TGTGCCAGCAGCTCAGTAGCGGGAGGGCCAGGAAACATTCAGTACTTC. The V and J genes are TRBV7-2 and TRBJ2-4; 11 bases agree with TRBD2. In germline, CDR1 is SGHTA, CDR2 FQGNSA. CDR3 length: 16 residues. V was clipped by 4 bases and J by 6 bases; unmatched bases: 8.

The CDR3 DNA is TGTGCCAGCAGTTACGCGACAGGGGGTCGAGACTCCCAGTACTTC. It specifies CASSYATGGRDSQYF. The chain uses TRBV6-6 and TRBJ2-5; 9 bases agree with TRBD1. V was pared by 2 bases and J by 9 bases, with 10 bases of the junction left unmatched. Germline V gives CDR1 MNHNY, CDR2 SVGAGI (reference sequence). This CDR3 contains 15 residues.

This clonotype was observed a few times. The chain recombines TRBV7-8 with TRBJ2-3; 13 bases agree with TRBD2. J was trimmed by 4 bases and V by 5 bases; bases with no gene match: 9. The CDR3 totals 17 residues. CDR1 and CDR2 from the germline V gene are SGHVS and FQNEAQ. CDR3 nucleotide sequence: TGTGCCAGCAGCCCTAAGTGGGGACTAGCGGGGCCAGATACGCAGTATTTT. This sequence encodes CASSPKWGLAGPDTQYF.

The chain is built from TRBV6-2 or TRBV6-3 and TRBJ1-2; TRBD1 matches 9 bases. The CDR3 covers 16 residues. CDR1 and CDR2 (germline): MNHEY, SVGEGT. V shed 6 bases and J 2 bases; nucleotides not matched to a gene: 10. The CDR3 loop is CASSSNTGTGNYGYTF. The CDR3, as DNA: TGTGCCAGCAGCTCCAATACCGGGACAGGGAACTATGGCTACACCTTC.

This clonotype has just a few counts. CDR3 region: CASSGQGNGGYTF. The CDR3 nucleotides are TGTGCCAGCAGTGGACAGGGCAACGGAGGCTACACCTTC. The chain has TRBV12-3 or TRBV12-4 and TRBJ1-2, with 8 bases lining up with TRBD1. With V trimmed by 5 bases and J by 8 bases, 7 bases remained unmatched. The CDR3 extends over 13 amino acids.

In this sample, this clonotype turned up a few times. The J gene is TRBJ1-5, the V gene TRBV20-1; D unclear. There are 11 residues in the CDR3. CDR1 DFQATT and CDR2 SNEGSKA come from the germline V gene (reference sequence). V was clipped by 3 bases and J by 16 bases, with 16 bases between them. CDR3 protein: CSASEGDEAHF. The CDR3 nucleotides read TGCAGTGCTAGCGAGGGAGACGAGGCACATTTT.